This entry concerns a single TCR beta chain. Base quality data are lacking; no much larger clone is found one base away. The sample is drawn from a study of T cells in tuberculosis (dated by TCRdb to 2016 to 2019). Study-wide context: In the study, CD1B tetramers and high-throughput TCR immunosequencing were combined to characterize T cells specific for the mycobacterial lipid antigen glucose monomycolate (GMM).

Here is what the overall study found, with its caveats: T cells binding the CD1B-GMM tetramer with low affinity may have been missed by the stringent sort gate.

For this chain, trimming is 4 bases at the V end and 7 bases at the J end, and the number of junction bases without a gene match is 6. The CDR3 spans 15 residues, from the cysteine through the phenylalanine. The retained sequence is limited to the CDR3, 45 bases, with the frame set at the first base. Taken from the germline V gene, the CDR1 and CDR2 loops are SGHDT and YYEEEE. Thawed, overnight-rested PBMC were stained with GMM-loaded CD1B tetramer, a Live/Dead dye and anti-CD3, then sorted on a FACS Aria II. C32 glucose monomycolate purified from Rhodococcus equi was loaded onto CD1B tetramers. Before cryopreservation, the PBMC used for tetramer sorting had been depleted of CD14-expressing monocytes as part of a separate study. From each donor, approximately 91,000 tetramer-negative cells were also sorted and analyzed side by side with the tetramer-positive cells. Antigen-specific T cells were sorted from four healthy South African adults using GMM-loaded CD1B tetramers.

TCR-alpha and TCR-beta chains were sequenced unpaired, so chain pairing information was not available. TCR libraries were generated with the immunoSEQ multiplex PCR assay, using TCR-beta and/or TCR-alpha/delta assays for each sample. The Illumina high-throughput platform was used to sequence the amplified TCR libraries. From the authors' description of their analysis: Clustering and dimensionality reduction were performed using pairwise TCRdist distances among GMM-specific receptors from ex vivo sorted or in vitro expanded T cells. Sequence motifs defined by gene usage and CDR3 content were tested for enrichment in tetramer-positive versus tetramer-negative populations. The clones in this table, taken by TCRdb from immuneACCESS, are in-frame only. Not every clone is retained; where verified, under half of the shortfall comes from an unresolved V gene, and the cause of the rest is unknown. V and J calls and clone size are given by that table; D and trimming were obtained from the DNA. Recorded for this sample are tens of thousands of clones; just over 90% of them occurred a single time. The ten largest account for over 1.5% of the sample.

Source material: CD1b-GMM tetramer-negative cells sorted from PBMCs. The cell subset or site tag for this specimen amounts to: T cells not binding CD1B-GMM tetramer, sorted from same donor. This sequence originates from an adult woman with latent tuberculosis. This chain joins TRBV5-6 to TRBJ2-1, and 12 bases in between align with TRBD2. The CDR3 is CASSARLAGVNEQFF. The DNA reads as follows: TGTGCCAGCAGCGCCCGACTAGCGGGGGTGAATGAGCAGTTCTTC.